Sequencing of this T cell receptor beta chain was carried out in a study of a mutant IDH1 vaccine in newly diagnosed glioma. Across the whole study: Patients' prior therapy spanned radiotherapy, temozolomide, or both; most underwent both.

With respect to this clone: Its matching antigen is unknown.

V was trimmed by 6 bases and J by 9 bases, leaving 15 bases between them. Germline V lookup: CDR1 MRHNA, CDR2 SNTAGT. The CDR3 length is 14 residues. Study-level points and caveats: Vaccine-induced responses were seen in roughly 93% of patients, spanning several MHC alleles.

Measured with immunoSEQ multiplex PCR; TCRdb has only the in-frame clones, and not every one. The table includes 55,000 to 70,000 clones, around 74% detected once. Documented time point: baseline, week 1 (first vaccination visit). Documented treatment: pre-vaccination baseline after standard-of-care therapy. The chain carries TRBV6-4 and TRBJ1-6, with TRBD1 as a possible D gene (6 bases). The source of this sequence is a man aged 50 to 60 with glioma. Sequencing used PBMCs, obtained from a glioma patient treated with radiotherapy, temozolomide or both. Written as DNA, the CDR3 is TGTGCCAGCAGGGCCGGGACGGGGGCTTCACCCCTCCACTTT. Translation gives CASRAGTGASPLHF.